This T cell receptor (beta chain) was recovered during a study of CD8+ T cells in alopecia areata. Regarding the study as a whole: Mice showed TCR sharing more clearly than patients did, possibly owing to HLA. Researchers report lesional scalp, most notably alopecia totalis/universalis, outstripped normal scalp in clonality.

Trimming left V 5 bases short and J 1 base short, with 18 bases between. Germline-derived CDR1 and CDR2 are PRHDT and FYEKMQ (reference sequence). CDR3 length: 16 residues. This clone was found a few times. Its antigen is unknown. Sequencing used cDNA as its template, made by extracting RNA and reverse transcribing it. The protocol was immunoSEQ multiplex PCR, while the TCRdb copy is restricted to in-frame clones and leaves out a portion. Of about 110,000 clones in the sample, 59% were seen once. Using a FACSAria, the CD4+ and CD8+ T cells were sorted from the PBMCs. Sequenced input: CD8+ T cells sorted from blood. This clonotype was obtained from a human donor in good health. The rearrangement links TRBV13 to TRBJ2-7, with D tentatively TRBD1 or TRBD2 (5 bases each). For the CDR3, the DNA is TGTGCCAGCAGCGTATCCACCGGGACGTCATCCTACGAGCAGTACTTC. It is translated as CASSVSTGTSSYEQYF.